Shown below are 7 T cell receptor beta chains from a single sample sequenced in a study of shared clonotypes between healthy human individuals. Using immunoSEQ multiplex PCR, the repertoire was profiled, and TCRdb retains in-frame clones only, with some absent. The sample records about 2 million clones, 85% to 95% being singletons. The sample was naive CD4+ T cells sorted from blood. Subset noted: CD45RA+ positively selected. These receptors came from a man younger than 35 in good health.

The chain is built from TRBV6-1 and TRBJ2-1; 11 bases are a match to TRBD2. Looked up from germline, CDR1 is MNHNS and CDR2 is SASEGT. There are 16 residues in the CDR3. J gave up 7 bases and V 1 base, and 6 bases lay outside the gene matches. CDR3 sequence reads: CASSEGLAGGMNEQFF. DNA for the CDR3: TGTGCCAGCAGTGAAGGGCTAGCGGGGGGCATGAATGAGCAGTTCTTC.

The chain carries TRBV18 and TRBJ1-1; D is undetermined. Between the trimmed V and J ends, which lost 5 bases and 4 bases, there was a span of 17 bases. CDR3 length: 15 amino acids. Germline V gene sequence: CDR1 KGHSH, CDR2 LQKENI. The CDR3 sequence: CASSTEGGDRTEAFF. Here the CDR3 DNA reads TGTGCCAGCTCAACAGAGGGCGGCGACCGCACTGAAGCTTTCTTT.

This clone was seen a single time. The rearrangement links TRBV7-2 to TRBJ2-7; 12 nucleotides match TRBD2. In germline, CDR1 is SGHTA, CDR2 FQGNSA. The length of the CDR3 is 16 residues. Unmatched junction bases numbered 4, after V lost 1 base and J lost 3 bases. This CDR3 reads CASSLGTSGDLYEQYF. The CDR3 nucleotides are TGTGCCAGCAGCTTAGGGACTAGCGGGGATCTCTACGAGCAGTACTTC.

The chain joins TRBV6-5 to TRBJ2-3, with 8 nucleotides matching TRBD2. With 4 bases clipped from V and 2 bases from J, the junction kept 2 bases outside the gene matches. This CDR3 comprises 14 residues. Germline V lookup: CDR1 MNHEY, CDR2 SVGAGI. CDR3 nucleotide sequence: TGTGCCAGCAGTTCCGGGAGGGCCACAGATACGCAGTATTTT. It encodes CASSSGRATDTQYF.

As concerns this clone: Other DNA sequences in the sample encode the same CDR3. The gene calls are TRBV9 and TRBJ2-7, with 9 bases lining up with TRBD2. The V gene's germline CDR1 is SGDLS and CDR2 YYNGEE. The CDR3 consists of 15 residues. J lost 4 bases, V lost 0 bases, and 5 bases had no gene match. The DNA for the CDR3 is TGTGCCAGCAGCGTAGACGCGGGAGGGCCGTACGAGCAGTACTTC. Its protein is CASSVDAGGPYEQYF.

Of note for this clone: The same CDR3 is also encoded by other DNA sequences in this sample. The chain carries TRBV19 and TRBJ1-5; D is possibly TRBD1 (5 bases). The CDR3 extends over 16 amino acids. Per germline, CDR1 LNHDA and CDR2 SQIVND (reference sequence). V lost 1 base to trimming and J lost 0 bases, with 10 bases between them. CDR3 DNA: TGTGCCAGTAGTATAGTCGGGACGGCTAGCAATCAGCCCCAGCATTTT. This translates into CASSIVGTASNQPQHF.

V and J are TRBV6-6 and TRBJ1-5; D ambiguous. In germline, CDR1 is MNHNY, CDR2 SVGAGI (reference sequence). The CDR3 has 15 amino acids. Between the trimmed V and J ends, which lost 2 bases and 7 bases, there was a span of 15 bases. The CDR3 nucleotides are TGTGCCAGCAGTTACCCGGACGATATCAGGCAGCCCCAGCATTTT. Residues: CASSYPDDIRQPQHF.